This T cell receptor (beta chain) was sequenced in a study of T cells in tumors after PD-1 blockade. Study overall: Either cemiplimab 350 mg every 2 weeks or pembrolizumab 200 mg every 3 weeks was given. Some patients also took daily vismodegib 150 mg during anti-PD-1 treatment. Study findings and constraints: Peripheral recruitment is suggested, as some novel exhausted tumor clones were in pre-treatment blood.

Template: tumor biopsy or peripheral blood genomic DNA, about 550-6,500 ng per sample. CDR3 length equals 13 residues. The ends were cut back, 8 bases at V and 0 bases at J, with 8 bases in the middle. With regard to this clone: Its antigen is unknown. The same CDR3 arises from other DNA sequences in this sample as well.

TCRdb's copy holds only in-frame clones and misses some; the assay was immunoSEQ multiplex PCR. The sample has approximately 60,000 clones, around three quarters seen once; the top ten hold under 15%. This sequence originates from a human donor with basal cell carcinoma. The chain joins TRBV12-3 or TRBV12-4 to TRBJ1-3; D is uncertain. The material sequenced was PBMCs, taken before anti-PD-1 treatment. The CDR3 here is CASSPSSGNTIYF. The CDR3 nucleotides are TGTGCCAGCTCGCCATCCTCTGGAAACACCATATATTTT.